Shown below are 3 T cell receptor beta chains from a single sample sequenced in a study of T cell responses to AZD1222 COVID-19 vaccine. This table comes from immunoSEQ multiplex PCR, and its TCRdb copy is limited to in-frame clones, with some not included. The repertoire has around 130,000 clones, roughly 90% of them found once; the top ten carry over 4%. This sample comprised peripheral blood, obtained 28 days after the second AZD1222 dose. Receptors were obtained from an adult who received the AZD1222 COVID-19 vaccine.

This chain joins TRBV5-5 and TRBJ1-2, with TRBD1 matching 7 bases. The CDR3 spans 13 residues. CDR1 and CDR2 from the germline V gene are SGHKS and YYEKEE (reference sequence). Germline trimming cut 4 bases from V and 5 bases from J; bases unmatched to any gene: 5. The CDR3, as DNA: TGTGCCAGCAGCCTGGACAGGCCTTATGGCTACACCTTC. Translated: CASSLDRPYGYTF.

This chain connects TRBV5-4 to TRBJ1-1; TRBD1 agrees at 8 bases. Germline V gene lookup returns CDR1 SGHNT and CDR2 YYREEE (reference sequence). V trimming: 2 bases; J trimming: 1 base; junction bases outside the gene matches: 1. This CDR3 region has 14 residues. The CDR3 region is CASSFGQGNTEAFF. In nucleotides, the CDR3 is TGTGCCAGCAGCTTTGGACAGGGGAACACTGAAGCTTTCTTT.

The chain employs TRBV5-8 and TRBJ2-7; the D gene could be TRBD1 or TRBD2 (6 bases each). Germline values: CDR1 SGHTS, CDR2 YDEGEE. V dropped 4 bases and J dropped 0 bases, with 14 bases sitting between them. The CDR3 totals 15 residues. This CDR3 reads CASSVGGHSSYEQYF. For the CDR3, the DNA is TGTGCCAGCAGCGTGGGGGGCCACAGCTCCTACGAGCAGTACTTC.